The 30 T cell receptor beta chains in this list originate from one sample, sequenced in a study of T cell responses to AZD1222 COVID-19 vaccine. Repertoires were generated with immunoSEQ multiplex PCR, while TCRdb's copy carries only in-frame clones and drops some. The sample consists of about 180,000 clones, roughly 94% of them appearing once. The specimen was peripheral blood, collected 28 days after the second AZD1222 dose. The receptors were sampled from an adult who received the AZD1222 COVID-19 vaccine.

The chain employs TRBV7-9 and TRBJ2-7; 7 bases line up with TRBD1. There are 14 residues in the CDR3. CDR1 SEHNR and CDR2 FQNEAQ come from the germline V gene (reference sequence). V gave up 6 bases and J gave up 3 bases; unmatched junction bases: 8. The CDR3 DNA follows: TGTGCCAGCAGTGACCCCGGGACAGTCTACGAGCAGTACTTC. Its translation is CASSDPGTVYEQYF. The full variable domain, in which reference TRBV7-9 and TRBJ2-7 provide the parts outside the CDR3, is DTGVSQNPRHKITKRGQNVTFRCDPISEHNRLYWYRQTLGQGPEFLTYFQNEAQLEKSRLLSDRFSAERPKGSFSTLEIQRTEQGDSAMYLCASSDPGTVYEQYFGPGTRLTVT.

V gene TRBV5-1 combines with J gene TRBJ1-4; 7 positions agree with TRBD1. Germline CDR1 SGHRS, CDR2 YFSETQ. V shed 3 bases and J 8 bases; nucleotides not matched to a gene: 16. The CDR3 spans 17 residues. In nucleotides, the CDR3 is TGCGCCAGCAGCTGGAGAACAGGGGCGAGTGTCGGGGAAAAACTGTTTTTT. Encoded protein: CASSWRTGASVGEKLFF.

The CDR3 protein is CASSLLAVTYNEQFF. In DNA, the CDR3 is TGCGCCAGCAGCTTACTAGCGGTGACTTACAATGAGCAGTTCTTC. V is TRBV5-1 and J is TRBJ2-1; 8 positions agree with TRBD2. Germline CDR1 reads SGHRS; CDR2 reads YFSETQ. J lost 4 bases, V lost 2 bases, and 5 bases had no gene match. CDR3 length equals 15 residues.

This clone was observed a handful of times. This chain joins TRBV19 and TRBJ1-5; D may be TRBD1 (6 bases). The CDR3 length is 17 residues. Germline assignment: CDR1 LNHDA and CDR2 SQIVND (reference sequence). V was trimmed by 0 bases and J by 5 bases, leaving 17 bases between them. The CDR3 DNA reads TGTGCCAGTAGTATAGAGAGAGCACAGGGAGTGGATCAGCCCCAGCATTTT. This codes for CASSIERAQGVDQPQHF. The full variable domain, completed using reference TRBV19 and TRBJ1-5, is DGGITQSPKYLFRKEGQNVTLSCEQNLNHDAMYWYRQDPGQGLRLIYYSQIVNDFQKGDIAEGYSVSREKKESFPLTVTSAQKNPTAFYLCASSIERAQGVDQPQHFGDGTRLSIL.

The gene calls are TRBV6-5 and TRBJ2-7; D possibly corresponds to TRBD2 (6 bases). The germline CDR1 and CDR2 sequences are MNHEY and SVGAGI. Trimming cost V 2 bases and J 1 base, with 9 bases left between them. This CDR3 contains 14 residues. For the CDR3, the DNA is TGTGCCAGCAGTTACGGCGGGGAATCCTACGAGCAGTACTTC. This sequence encodes CASSYGGESYEQYF.

The rearrangement joins TRBV6-5 to TRBJ1-6, with D maybe TRBD1 (6 bases). CDR1 and CDR2 (germline): MNHEY, SVGAGI. This CDR3 spans 16 amino acids. V lost 4 bases to trimming and J lost 5 bases, with 15 bases between them. The CDR3 protein is CASSSYTDSHNSPLHF. DNA of the CDR3: TGTGCCAGCAGTTCGTATACGGACAGCCATAATTCACCCCTCCACTTT.

Worth noting for this clone: Additional DNA sequences in this sample encode the identical CDR3. This sequence joins TRBV5-1 and TRBJ1-2; 7 nucleotides agree with TRBD1. This CDR3 has 15 amino acids. Germline V gene lookup returns CDR1 SGHRS and CDR2 YFSETQ. V lost 0 bases to trimming and J lost 2 bases; unmatched junction nucleotides: 4. The CDR3 DNA is TGCGCCAGCAGCTTGGCCGGGACAGCAAACTATGGCTACACCTTC. Amino acids: CASSLAGTANYGYTF.

This rearrangement joins TRBV19 to TRBJ2-1, with D possibly TRBD2 on 5 matching bases. V was shortened by 1 base and J by 4 bases, with 11 bases between the two germline ends. CDR3 length: 15 residues. Germline CDR1 and CDR2: LNHDA and SQIVND (reference sequence). CDR3 loop: CASSIVSGPYNEQFF. As DNA, the CDR3 is TGTGCCAGTAGTATAGTCAGCGGACCATACAATGAGCAGTTCTTC.

This clone was recorded once. The chain couples TRBV7-9 to TRBJ2-3, with D possibly matching TRBD2 (6 bases). The CDR3 loop spans 17 amino acids. V was cut by 1 base and J by 3 bases, with 17 bases left in between. In germline, CDR1 is SEHNR, CDR2 FQNEAQ (reference sequence). In DNA, the CDR3 is TGTGCCAGCAGCTTAGGGGACGGGGGAATCGGGACAGATACGCAGTATTTT. Its translation is CASSLGDGGIGTDTQYF.

The genes are TRBV5-1 and TRBJ1-1; D might be TRBD1 (6 bases). The CDR3 totals 14 residues. From germline, CDR1 is SGHRS and CDR2 YFSETQ. V lost 0 bases and J 4 bases, leaving 10 bases between the germline ends. This CDR3 reads CASSLVSGATEAFF. CDR3 bases: TGCGCCAGCAGCTTGGTATCAGGGGCCACTGAAGCTTTCTTT.

The CDR3 region has the DNA TGTGCCAGCAGGAAAGGGGAAGTAGGGGAGACCCAGTACTTC. Amino acid sequence: CASRKGEVGETQYF. The chain carries TRBV28 and TRBJ2-5, with D possibly matching TRBD1 (5 bases). The CDR3 is 14 amino acids. Germline V lookup: CDR1 MDHEN, CDR2 SYDVKM. Trimming shortened V by 6 bases and J by 5 bases, and 16 bases separated the two germline ends.

The genes are TRBV19 and TRBJ2-7; D gene uncertain. The CDR3 consists of 13 residues. CDR1 LNHDA and CDR2 SQIVND come from the germline V gene (reference sequence). V shed 4 bases and J shed 4 bases, with 11 bases lying between them. The CDR3, as DNA: TGTGCCAGTAGTACCGACCCACGGTACGAGCAGTACTTC. Translating gives CASSTDPRYEQYF.

V is TRBV2 and J is TRBJ2-5, with a tentative D call TRBD2 (7 bases). This CDR3 is built from 17 residues. Germline V CDR1 and CDR2: SNHLY, FYNNEI. V gave up 7 bases and J gave up 0 bases, with 21 bases separating them. The CDR3 DNA sequence: TGTGCCAGCAAGGGGGGGACTGTGTACAGCAACCAAGAGACCCAGTACTTC. Protein: CASKGGTVYSNQETQYF.

This chain links TRBV7-3 with TRBJ1-6, with a weak D call TRBD1 (6 bases). Germline assignment: CDR1 SGHTA and CDR2 FQGTGA. Trimming removed 0 bases at V and 7 bases at J, with 10 bases between. The CDR3 is 15 residues long. The CDR3: CASSLTSQGNSPLHF. The CDR3 DNA reads as TGTGCCAGCAGCTTAACGAGCCAGGGGAATTCACCCCTCCACTTT.

The V call is TRBV11-3, the J call TRBJ1-4, with TRBD1 matching over 9 bases. Germline V gives CDR1 SGHNT, CDR2 YENEEA. There are 16 residues in the CDR3. With V trimmed by 6 bases and J by 7 bases, 12 bases remained unmatched. In DNA form, the CDR3 reads TGTGCCAGCAGTCGAACCGGAGGACAGGGGTTTGAAAAACTGTTTTTT. Translation: CASSRTGGQGFEKLFF.

J is TRBJ2-1 and V is TRBV5-1; D ambiguous. Between the trimmed V and J ends, which lost 0 bases and 10 bases, there was a span of 11 bases. Germline lookup yields CDR1 SGHRS and CDR2 YFSETQ. This CDR3 comprises 13 residues. The CDR3 DNA follows: TGCGCCAGCAGCTTGGGCGTCGATATCGAGCAGTTCTTC. It is translated as CASSLGVDIEQFF.

The genes are TRBV7-2 and TRBJ2-7; D ambiguous. Germline lookup yields CDR1 SGHTA and CDR2 FQGNSA. Trimming removed 3 bases from V and 1 base from J, with 7 bases in between. The CDR3 is made up of 13 amino acids. CDR3 coding DNA: TGTGCCAGCAGCTTGGTTGCGTCCTACGAGCAGTACTTC. Protein sequence: CASSLVASYEQYF.

The chain links TRBV3-1 (or the pseudogene TRBV3-2) to TRBJ2-3; 10 nucleotides match TRBD1. This CDR3 contains 13 residues. Looked up from germline, CDR1 is LGHDT and CDR2 is YNNKEL (reference sequence). Trimming at V came to 10 bases and at J to 6 bases, leaving 7 bases not matched to a gene. CDR3 residues: CAIRGQGMDTQYF. The DNA for the CDR3 is TGTGCCATAAGGGGACAGGGGATGGATACGCAGTATTTT.

This sequence joins TRBV7-2 and TRBJ1-1; D gene unclear. This CDR3 is built from 12 residues. Per germline, CDR1 SGHTA and CDR2 FQGNSA. Trimming removed 5 bases from V and 10 bases from J, with 14 bases in between. CDR3 bases: TGTGCCAGCAGCGCCAAACTGGGGTCAGCTTTCTTT. This translates into CASSAKLGSAFF.

The V call is TRBV2, the J call TRBJ2-7, with D hard to call. V lost 4 bases to trimming and J lost 0 bases, with 13 bases between them. The CDR3 spans 15 residues. Looked up from germline, CDR1 is SNHLY and CDR2 is FYNNEI. The CDR3 loop reads CASSANKLFSYEQYF. CDR3 DNA sequence: TGTGCCAGCAGTGCGAATAAATTGTTCTCCTACGAGCAGTACTTC.

The rearrangement uses TRBV6-2 or TRBV6-3 and TRBJ2-2, with 7 positions matching TRBD2. Germline CDR1 MNHEY, CDR2 SVGEGT. Trimming removed 2 bases from V and 1 base from J; junction bases left unmatched: 10. The CDR3 is made up of 18 amino acids. The CDR3 coding sequence is TGTGCCAGCAGTTACACCGGGGGGACCCCCTTGAACACCGGGGAGCTGTTTTTT. This encodes CASSYTGGTPLNTGELFF.

The chain joins TRBV6-5 to TRBJ2-5; TRBD1 aligns across 8 bases. Trimming took 1 base from V and 4 from J; bases not matched to a gene: 5. This CDR3 region has 15 residues. Germline loops: CDR1 MNHEY, CDR2 SVGAGI. The CDR3 region is CASSYWTGQSETQYF. In DNA, the CDR3 is TGTGCCAGCAGTTACTGGACAGGGCAGTCAGAGACCCAGTACTTC.

CDR3 sequence (DNA): TGTGCCAGCAGTAAATCAGGACTTCTCGGCTACACCTTC. Translation: CASSKSGLLGYTF. The rearrangement links TRBV6-5 to TRBJ1-2; no clear D. CDR3 length: 13 residues. Per the germline V gene, CDR1 is MNHEY and CDR2 is SVGAGI. The V end lost 5 bases, the J end lost 8 bases, and 15 bases lay between the germline ends.

The J gene is TRBJ1-1, the V gene TRBV9; a weak D match, TRBD1 (6 bases). The CDR3 runs to 15 residues. Looked up from germline, CDR1 is SGDLS and CDR2 is YYNGEE. V lost 4 bases to trimming and J lost 3 bases, with 16 bases between them. CDR3: CASSPSQGSYTEAFF. The CDR3, as DNA: TGTGCCAGCAGCCCGAGCCAGGGGTCCTACACTGAAGCTTTCTTT.

This rearrangement joins TRBV2 to TRBJ1-1; D gene uncertain. The CDR3 contains 13 residues. V was cut by 4 bases and J by 1 base, with 7 bases left in between. Germline CDR1 is SNHLY and CDR2 is FYNNEI. CDR3 DNA sequence: TGTGCCAGCAGTGTAGAAGGGAACACTGAAGCTTTCTTT. It specifies CASSVEGNTEAFF.

The chain joins TRBV12-5 to TRBJ1-1; TRBD1 might be the D (6 bases). The CDR3 spans 12 residues. Trimming removed 6 bases at V and 3 bases at J, with 8 bases between. The germline V gene has CDR1 LGHNT and CDR2 FRNRAP. This chain's CDR3 is CASGQGYTEAFF. The DNA for the CDR3 is TGTGCTAGTGGCCAGGGGTACACTGAAGCTTTCTTT. The full variable domain, rest sourced from reference TRBV12-5 and TRBJ1-1, is DARVTQTPRHKVTEMGQEVTMRCQPILGHNTVFWYRQTMMQGLELLAYFRNRAPLDDSGMPKDRFSAEMPDATLATLKIQPSEPRDSAVYFCASGQGYTEAFFGQGTRLTVV.

The V call is TRBV3-1 (or the pseudogene TRBV3-2), the J call TRBJ1-3; D gene unclear. The germline V and J ends were trimmed by 8 bases and 0 bases, with 8 bases remaining between them. Looked up from germline, CDR1 is LGHDT and CDR2 is YNNKEL (reference sequence). This CDR3 contains 13 residues. The CDR3 bases are TGTGCCAGCCAGGTCTCCTCTGGAAACACCATATATTTT. It yields the protein CASQVSSGNTIYF.

The chain joins TRBV30 to TRBJ1-4; D uncertain. The V gene's germline CDR1 is GTSNPN and CDR2 SVGIG (reference sequence). V was cut by 1 base and J by 4 bases, with 7 bases left in between. This CDR3 comprises 13 residues. CDR3 loop: CAWSGRLNEKLFF. CDR3 nucleotide sequence: TGTGCCTGGAGTGGACGGCTTAATGAAAAACTGTTTTTT.

This clone was observed a single time. This chain joins TRBV6-5 and TRBJ1-1; D not certain. Germline V gives CDR1 MNHEY, CDR2 SVGAGI. This CDR3 comprises 15 residues. V lost 6 bases and J lost 3, with 17 bases in between. The CDR3 nucleotides read TGTGCCAGCAGAGTTTTATTTGGGGATCACACTGAAGCTTTCTTT. This codes for CASRVLFGDHTEAFF.

V is TRBV28 and J is TRBJ2-5; 8 positions match TRBD1. This CDR3 contains 13 residues. Germline lookup yields CDR1 MDHEN and CDR2 SYDVKM. J lost 4 bases, V lost 6 bases, and 4 bases had no gene match. CDR3 protein: CASRTGGLETQYF. The DNA for the CDR3 is TGTGCCAGCAGAACAGGGGGTTTAGAGACCCAGTACTTC. Combining the CDR3 with reference TRBV28 and TRBJ2-5 gives the whole variable domain DVKVTQSSRYLVKRTGEKVFLECVQDMDHENMFWYRQDPGLGLRLIYFSYDVKMKEKGDIPEGYSVSREKKERFSLILESASTNQTSMYLCASRTGGLETQYFGPGTRLLVL.